The TCR beta chain under discussion was sequenced for a study of blood T cell repertoires in COVID-19. For the study at large: The origin of the acute and convalescent COVID-19 samples was the United States, Italy and Spain.

This clone was seen just once. Germline V gives CDR1 MNHEY, CDR2 SVGAGI. Trimming pared 8 bases from V and 2 bases from J, leaving 13 bases between. The CDR3 contains 14 residues. Patients of the Seattle cohort, enrolled during active infection, were followed longitudinally. In the original processing: Amplifying reference gene primers gave estimates of nucleated cell counts. Produced via immunoSEQ multiplex PCR; TCRdb's table is partial and in-frame only. V and J calls and clone size follow that table, whereas D and trimming were derived from the DNA. The sample shows 300,000 to 350,000 clones, approximately 86% of them seen only once.

The sequenced sample consisted of peripheral blood. The clonotype was recovered from a man aged 30 to 45 with COVID-19, enrolled during active disease. The J gene is TRBJ1-5, the V gene TRBV6-5; no clear D. CDR3 DNA sequence: TGTGCCAGCCAGATGAGGGAGGGCAATCAGCCCCAGCATTTT. Encoded protein: CASQMREGNQPQHF.